The source of this T cell receptor beta chain is a study of T-cell memory formation after mild COVID-19. At the level of the study: In these data, TCR clusters were largely donor specific. Points from the study as a whole: A balance of CD4 and CD8 characterized clones contracting day 15 to 85, whereas later expanders leaned CD4+. Pre-infection memory contained some responding clones, which suggested that cross-reactive memory had joined.

The CDR3 extends over 14 amino acids. Germline V gene sequence: CDR1 MNHEY, CDR2 SVGAGI. V trimming: 6 bases; J trimming: 11 bases; junction bases outside the gene matches: 13. Turning to this clonotype: The antigen is undetermined. Being one base from a much bigger clone, this may be a read error.

Constant-segment-primed 5'RACE gave TCR alpha and TCR beta cDNA libraries with sample barcodes and UMIs. TCRdb reanalysed the 5' RACE reads using MiXCR and keeps one entry per CDR3 protein. Here the sample spans more than 150,000 distinct CDR3 sequences, 18% being singletons. Sequencing was performed on PBMCs or a T cell subset sorted from them (not recorded which). The rearrangement links TRBV6-5 to TRBJ1-5; TRBD1 aligns across 7 bases. The source is a man younger than 35 who had mild COVID-19 (a few samples of this study predate the infection). Cell type and time point are not known. CDR3 protein: CASSPGTVAQTQHF. The CDR3 DNA reads TGTGCCAGCAGCCCCGGGACAGTTGCGCAGACCCAGCATTTT.